This passage covers 16 T cell receptor beta chains from one sample sequenced in a study of CD8+ T cells in alopecia areata listed by TCRdb under 2018. The library was generated by the immunoSEQ multiplex PCR assay. To provide template for TCR sequencing, every sample had RNA extracted and reverse transcribed into cDNA. This is the immuneACCESS table as TCRdb keeps it, with only in-frame sequences that have V and J called. A part of the clones is gone; compared with another copy, unresolved V genes explain less than half, and the rest is unexplained. The sample includes roughly 100,000 clones, with about 44% observed a single time. The top ten hold 18% of the sample. This sample's time point label indicates: about 5 months on oral tofacitinib. The treatment or condition label for this specimen denotes: oral pan-JAK inhibitor, 5-10 mg twice daily. Source: CD8+ T cells sorted from blood, taken at week 24, from a patient treated with tofacitinib. The receptor source for this set is a human donor with alopecia areata.

The CDR3 loop is CASSLSEVGTSGYSYEQYF. CDR3 nucleotide sequence: TGTGCCAGCAGTTTATCCGAGGTTGGGACTAGCGGCTACTCCTACGAGCAGTACTTC. The chain links TRBV28 to TRBJ2-7; 11 positions agree with TRBD2. Germline V gene sequence: CDR1 MDHEN, CDR2 SYDVKM. V shed 1 base and J 0 bases; nucleotides not matched to a gene: 11. The CDR3 is 19 amino acids.

In this sample, this clone turned up a few times. This rearrangement joins TRBV29-1 to TRBJ2-5; 12 bases fit TRBD2. Germline CDR1 is SQVTM and CDR2 is ANQGSEA. The J segment lost 2 bases and the V segment lost 2 bases, leaving 18 bases of the junction unmatched. The CDR3 loop spans 20 amino acids. The CDR3 sequence: CSVELGRGDSSGRAQETQYF. The DNA of the CDR3 is TGCAGCGTTGAATTAGGTCGAGGGGACTCTAGCGGGAGGGCGCAAGAGACCCAGTACTTC.

The V call is TRBV7-8, the J call TRBJ2-7, with D maybe TRBD1 (5 bases). V was trimmed by 1 base and J by 3 bases, leaving 16 bases between them. The CDR3 is 16 residues long. Germline V gene lookup returns CDR1 SGHVS and CDR2 FQNEAQ. The CDR3 spells CASSLGPPGKDYEQYF. The CDR3 DNA reads TGTGCCAGCAGCTTAGGCCCACCAGGGAAGGACTACGAGCAGTACTTC.

This clone was detected only a few times. This chain links TRBV5-5 with TRBJ2-1, with TRBD2 identical over 7 bases. Losses at the gene ends were 4 bases for V and 0 bases for J; bases not matched to a gene: 4. Germline CDR1 SGHKS, CDR2 YYEKEE (reference sequence). This CDR3 has 15 residues. The CDR3 reads CASSRTSVSYNEQFF. In nucleotides, the CDR3 is TGTGCCAGCAGCCGAACTAGCGTCTCCTACAATGAGCAGTTCTTC.

The chain is built from TRBV29-1 and TRBJ2-2; D may be TRBD1 (6 bases). The CDR3 loop spans 13 amino acids. Germline assignment: CDR1 SQVTM and CDR2 ANQGSEA. The V end lost 7 bases, the J end lost 1 base, and 10 bases lay between the germline ends. This CDR3 is CSGQGQNTGELFF. CDR3 nucleotides: TGCAGCGGGCAGGGACAGAACACCGGGGAGCTGTTTTTT.

The J gene is TRBJ2-3, the V gene TRBV28, with D unresolved. The CDR3 length is 13 residues. CDR1 and CDR2 (germline): MDHEN, SYDVKM. Trimming removed 4 bases at V and 8 bases at J, with 13 bases between. In nucleotides, the CDR3 is TGTGCCAGCAGTTCCTCCCCTAGAACTACGCAGTATTTT. Its translation: CASSSSPRTTQYF.

The chain recombines TRBV5-4 with TRBJ2-7; the D gene is possibly TRBD1 (5 bases). Trimming took off 0 bases at V and 7 bases at J, with 17 bases between the two ends. There are 15 residues in the CDR3. CDR1 is SGHNT and CDR2 is YYREEE in the germline V gene (reference sequence). Here the CDR3 DNA reads TGTGCCAGCAGCTTGGTGTCAGGGTTACCCCAGGAGCAGTACTTC. As protein: CASSLVSGLPQEQYF.

This clone has more than one count but fewer than ten. Other DNA sequences in the same sample also yield this CDR3. The chain recombines TRBV29-1 with TRBJ2-1; TRBD2 matches 12 bases. Germline V gives CDR1 SQVTM, CDR2 ANQGSEA. Trimming at V came to 4 bases and at J to 7 bases, leaving 2 bases not matched to a gene. CDR3 length: 13 residues. The CDR3 here is CSVGLAGDNEQFF. The CDR3 DNA follows: TGCAGCGTTGGACTAGCGGGAGATAATGAGCAGTTCTTC.

This clone was observed a handful of times. The chain combines TRBV5-4 with TRBJ2-7; 8 nucleotides match TRBD1. The CDR3 contains 13 residues. Germline-derived CDR1 and CDR2 are SGHNT and YYREEE (reference sequence). Trimming cost V 4 bases and J 3 bases; bases outside gene matches: 3. The CDR3 DNA sequence: TGTGCCAGCAGCCTCAGGGGGCGCTACGAGCAGTACTTC. Amino acid sequence: CASSLRGRYEQYF.

The rearrangement uses TRBV29-1 and TRBJ2-7, with 7 bases identical to TRBD1. The CDR3 runs 14 residues. V gave up 2 bases and J gave up 3 bases; unmatched junction bases: 7. Germline V gene sequence: CDR1 SQVTM, CDR2 ANQGSEA. The CDR3 coding sequence is TGCAGCGTTGAACTGGGAGACAGGGTCTACGAGCAGTACTTC. This gives the protein CSVELGDRVYEQYF.

The rearrangement uses TRBV7-9 and TRBJ1-2; D ambiguous. CDR3 size: 13 residues. Trimming cost V 1 base and J 6 bases, with 9 bases left between them. The germline V gene encodes CDR1 SEHNR and CDR2 FQNEAQ (reference sequence). The CDR3 nucleotides read TGTGCCAGCAGCTTAGTTCCAGCCGATGGCTACACCTTC. Amino acids: CASSLVPADGYTF.

This clone was observed a handful of times. The V gene is TRBV4-1, the J gene TRBJ2-1; 7 positions agree with TRBD2. Per the germline V gene, CDR1 is MGHRA and CDR2 is YSYEKL. The trim removed 4 bases at V and 9 bases at J, leaving 15 bases unmatched. The CDR3 has 16 residues. CDR3 residues: CASSPRGGGRVIEQFF. The CDR3 nucleotides read TGCGCCAGCAGCCCCCGCGGGGGAGGGCGGGTGATTGAGCAGTTCTTC.

This clone was counted a few times. This chain connects TRBV4-1 to TRBJ1-1; possible D gene TRBD1, 5 bases. The CDR3 contains 15 residues. Trimming removed 5 bases at V and 6 bases at J, with 19 bases between. Germline CDR1 and CDR2: MGHRA and YSYEKL. The chain's CDR3 is CASSKGSGPQAEAFF. The CDR3 bases are TGCGCCAGCAGCAAAGGCTCAGGGCCCCAGGCTGAAGCTTTCTTT.

This clone was seen just once. V is TRBV7-8 and J is TRBJ2-3; the D is unclear. This CDR3 is 16 amino acids long. CDR1 SGHVS and CDR2 FQNEAQ come from the germline V gene. V lost 5 bases, J lost 2 bases, and 17 bases lay in between. The CDR3: CASSPGSTSTTDTQYF. The DNA of the CDR3 is TGTGCCAGCAGCCCCGGATCAACATCAACCACAGATACGCAGTATTTT.

This clone was seen a few times. The chain carries TRBV11-1 and TRBJ2-1; 7 bases are a match to TRBD2. There are 16 residues in the CDR3. Trimming at V came to 5 bases and at J to 4 bases, leaving 11 bases not matched to a gene. The germline gives CDR1 SGHAT, CDR2 FQDESV (reference sequence). CDR3 DNA: TGTGCCAGCAGCCCAGAACGCCTAGCGGCATACAATGAGCAGTTCTTC. Residues: CASSPERLAAYNEQFF.

The chain links TRBV5-6 to TRBJ2-5; weak D call: TRBD1 (7 bases). This CDR3 has 15 residues. Trimming pared 1 base from V and 4 bases from J, leaving 14 bases between. Germline V gives CDR1 SGHDT, CDR2 YYEEEE. DNA for the CDR3: TGTGCCAGCAGCTTGCCCTCAGGGGGGATAGAGACCCAGTACTTC. It encodes CASSLPSGGIETQYF.